This T cell receptor (beta chain) was found in a study of T-cell memory formation after mild COVID-19. General study points: Detection of some responders pre-infection suggested pre-existing cross-reactive memory T cells participated.

Details on this clonotype: The target antigen is unknown.

The TCR alpha and TCR beta cDNA libraries, bearing sample barcodes and UMIs, were generated by 5'RACE using constant-segment primers. TCRdb re-derived calls from the 5' RACE reads in MiXCR, one entry per CDR3 protein. The sample includes fewer than 300,000 distinct CDR3 sequences, over 15% seen only once; the top ten take 22%. Sequencing input: PBMCs or a T cell subset sorted from them (not recorded which). The TCR was taken from a man aged 18 to 35 who had mild COVID-19 (a few samples of this study predate the infection). Cell type and time point are not known.

CDR3 protein: CSAATGGVQPQHF. CDR3 in DNA: TGCAGCGCCGCGACAGGGGGCGTCCAGCCCCAGCATTTT. The chain links TRBV29-1 to TRBJ1-5, with TRBD1 matching 10 bases. V trimming: 7 bases; J trimming: 7 bases; junction bases outside the gene matches: 7. The CDR3 spans 13 residues. CDR1 SQVTM and CDR2 ANQGSEA come from the germline V gene.